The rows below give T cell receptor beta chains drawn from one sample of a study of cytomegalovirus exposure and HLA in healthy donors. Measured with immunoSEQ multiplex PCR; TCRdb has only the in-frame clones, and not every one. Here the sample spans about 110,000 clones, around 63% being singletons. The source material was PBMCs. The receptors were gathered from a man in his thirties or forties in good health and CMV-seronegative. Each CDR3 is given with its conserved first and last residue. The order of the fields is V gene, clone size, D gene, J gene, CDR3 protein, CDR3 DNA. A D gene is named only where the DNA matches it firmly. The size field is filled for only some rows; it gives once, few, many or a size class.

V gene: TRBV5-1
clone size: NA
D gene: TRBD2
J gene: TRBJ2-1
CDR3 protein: CASSLQLAVYNEQFF
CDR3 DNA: TGCGCCAGCAGCTTGCAACTAGCGGTCTACAATGAGCAGTTCTTC

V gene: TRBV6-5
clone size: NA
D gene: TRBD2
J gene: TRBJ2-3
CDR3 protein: CASSSTSGRTDTQYF
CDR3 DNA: TGTGCCAGCAGTTCGACTAGCGGGAGGACAGATACGCAGTATTTT

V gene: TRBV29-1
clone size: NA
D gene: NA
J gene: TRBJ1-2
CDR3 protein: CSVDSRTGLANYGYTF
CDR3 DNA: TGCAGCGTTGACTCTAGGACGGGACTAGCGAACTATGGCTACACCTTC

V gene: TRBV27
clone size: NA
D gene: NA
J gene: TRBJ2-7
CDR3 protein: CASSFFPGGGSSYEQYF
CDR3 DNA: TGTGCCAGCAGTTTCTTCCCCGGGGGCGGGAGTTCCTACGAGCAGTACTTC

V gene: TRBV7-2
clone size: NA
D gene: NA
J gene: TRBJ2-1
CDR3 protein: CASSSRGLSSYNGQFF
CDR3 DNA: TGTGCCAGCAGCTCCCGGGGTCTTAGCTCCTACAATGGGCAGTTCTTC

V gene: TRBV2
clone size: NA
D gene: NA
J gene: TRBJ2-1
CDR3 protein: CASSEAEAGWNEQFF
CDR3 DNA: TGTGCCAGCAGTGAAGCTGAAGCGGGCTGGAATGAGCAGTTCTTC

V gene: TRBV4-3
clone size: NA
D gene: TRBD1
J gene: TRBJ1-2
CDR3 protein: CASSQSPGQGYGYTF
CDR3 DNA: TGCGCCAGCAGCCAGAGTCCGGGACAGGGGTATGGCTACACCTTC

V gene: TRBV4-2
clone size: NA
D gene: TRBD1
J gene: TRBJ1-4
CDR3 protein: CASSQQGVTNEKLFF
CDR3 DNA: TGTGCCAGCAGCCAACAGGGGGTTACTAATGAAAAACTGTTTTTT

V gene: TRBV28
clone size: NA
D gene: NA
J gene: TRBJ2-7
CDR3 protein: CASSLAGVYEQYF
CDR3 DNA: TGTGCCAGCAGTTTAGCAGGGGTATACGAGCAGTACTTC

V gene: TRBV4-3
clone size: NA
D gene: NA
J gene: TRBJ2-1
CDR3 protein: CASSQDPTLAGSLEQFF
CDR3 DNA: TGCGCCAGCAGCCAAGACCCGACCCTAGCCGGAAGCCTTGAGCAGTTCTTC

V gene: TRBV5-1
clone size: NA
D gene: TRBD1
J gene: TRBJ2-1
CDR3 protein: CASSPGTGGRNEQFF
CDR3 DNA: TGCGCCAGCAGCCCCGGGACAGGGGGAAGGAATGAGCAGTTCTTC

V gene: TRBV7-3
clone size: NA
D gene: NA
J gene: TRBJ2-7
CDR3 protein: CASSLTSLALAYEQYF
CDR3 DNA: TGTGCCAGCAGCTTAACAAGTCTAGCGTTAGCCTACGAGCAGTACTTC

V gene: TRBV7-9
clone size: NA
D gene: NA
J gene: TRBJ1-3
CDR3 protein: CASSFTGSGNTIYF
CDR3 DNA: TGTGCCAGCAGCTTTACAGGGTCCGGAAACACCATATATTTT

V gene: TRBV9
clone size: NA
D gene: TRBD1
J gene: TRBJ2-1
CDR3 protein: CASSVAVGQGGTGQFF
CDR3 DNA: TGTGCCAGCAGCGTAGCTGTAGGACAGGGAGGAACAGGGCAGTTCTTC

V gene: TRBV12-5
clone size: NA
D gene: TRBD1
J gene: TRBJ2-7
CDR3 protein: CASGCLARDRAYEQYF
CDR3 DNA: TGTGCTAGTGGTTGCCTAGCACGGGACAGGGCCTACGAGCAGTACTTC

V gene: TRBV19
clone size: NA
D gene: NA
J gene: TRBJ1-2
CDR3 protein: CASRPGLNYGYTF
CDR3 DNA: TGTGCCAGTAGGCCAGGGTTGAACTATGGCTACACCTTC

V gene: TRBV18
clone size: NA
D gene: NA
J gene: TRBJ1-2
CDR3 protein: CASSGQGGNYGYTF
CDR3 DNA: TGTGCCAGCTCCGGGCAGGGAGGAAACTATGGCTACACCTTC

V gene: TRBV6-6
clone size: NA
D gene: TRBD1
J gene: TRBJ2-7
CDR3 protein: CASSYPDREYGDEQYF
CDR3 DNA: TGTGCCAGCAGTTACCCGGACAGGGAATATGGTGACGAGCAGTACTTC

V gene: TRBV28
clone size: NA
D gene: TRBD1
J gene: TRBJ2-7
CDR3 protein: CASRGGKGTGTYEQYF
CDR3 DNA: TGTGCCAGCAGGGGCGGGAAAGGGACAGGGACCTACGAGCAGTACTTC

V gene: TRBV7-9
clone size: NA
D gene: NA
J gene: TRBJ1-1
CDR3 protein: CASSLANRRTEAFF
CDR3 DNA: TGTGCCAGCAGCTTAGCAAACAGGCGCACTGAAGCTTTCTTT

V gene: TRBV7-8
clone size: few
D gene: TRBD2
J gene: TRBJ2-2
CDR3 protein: CASSFTAGGAGELFF
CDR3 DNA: TGTGCCAGCAGCTTTACAGCGGGAGGGGCCGGGGAGCTGTTTTTT

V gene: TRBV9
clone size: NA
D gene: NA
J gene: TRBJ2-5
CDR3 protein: CASSVAPQGTETQYF
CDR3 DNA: TGTGCCAGCAGCGTAGCTCCGCAGGGCACAGAGACCCAGTACTTC

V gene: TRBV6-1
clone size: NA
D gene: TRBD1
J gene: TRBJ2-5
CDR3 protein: CASSEAYGTGVETQYF
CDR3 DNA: TGTGCCAGCAGTGAAGCCTACGGGACAGGGGTCGAGACCCAGTACTTC

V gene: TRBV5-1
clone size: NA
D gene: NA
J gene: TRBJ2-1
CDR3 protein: CASSLGGGMGNEQFF
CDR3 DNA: TGCGCCAGCAGCTTGGGGGGCGGGATGGGAAATGAGCAGTTCTTC